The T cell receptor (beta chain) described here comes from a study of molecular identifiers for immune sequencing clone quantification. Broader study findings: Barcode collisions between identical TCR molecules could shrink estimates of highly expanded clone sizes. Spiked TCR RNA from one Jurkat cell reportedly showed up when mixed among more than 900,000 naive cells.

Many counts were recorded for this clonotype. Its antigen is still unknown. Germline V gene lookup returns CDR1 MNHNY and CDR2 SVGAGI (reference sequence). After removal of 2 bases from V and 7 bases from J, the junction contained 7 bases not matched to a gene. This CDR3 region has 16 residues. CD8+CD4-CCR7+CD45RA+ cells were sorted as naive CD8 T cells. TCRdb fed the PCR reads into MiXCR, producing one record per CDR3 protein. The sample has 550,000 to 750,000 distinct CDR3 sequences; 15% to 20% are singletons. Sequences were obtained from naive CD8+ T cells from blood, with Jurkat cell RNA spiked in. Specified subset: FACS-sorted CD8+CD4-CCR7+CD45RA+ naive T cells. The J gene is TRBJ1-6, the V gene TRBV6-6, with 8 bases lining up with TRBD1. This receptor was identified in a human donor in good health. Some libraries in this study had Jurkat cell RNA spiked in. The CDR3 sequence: CASSYIAGQVNSPLHF. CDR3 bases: TGTGCCAGCAGTTACATAGCGGGACAGGTCAATTCACCCCTCCACTTT.